This T cell receptor beta chain was identified in a study of blood T cells in healthy people across ages. A sample-barcoded 5' primer and a J-beta primer mix were used in a second PCR of roughly 7 to 12 cycles. TCRdb independently ran MiXCR on the 5' RACE reads; one entry per CDR3 protein. Here the sample spans 1.5 million to 2 million distinct CDR3 sequences, roughly 32% being singletons. CDR3 length: 14 amino acids. The germline V and J ends were trimmed by 4 bases and 3 bases, with 10 bases remaining between them. CDR1 and CDR2 from the germline V gene are MNHEY and SVGEGT. This clonotype was obtained from a young woman in good health. The V and J genes are TRBV6-2 or TRBV6-3 and TRBJ1-5; D remains unclear. The sequenced sample was blood. CDR3 residues: CASSWTAINQPQHF. In DNA, the CDR3 is TGTGCCAGCAGTTGGACGGCCATCAATCAGCCCCAGCATTTT.